Following are 17 T cell receptor beta chains from one sample sequenced in a study of breast tumors, draining lymph nodes, adjacent tissues. TCRdb itself ran the multiplex PCR reads through MiXCR, one entry per CDR3 protein. The repertoire holds 200,000 to 300,000 distinct CDR3 sequences, with around 31% as singletons. Breast cancer patients provided tissue from their axillary draining lymph nodes. The sample was axillary lymph node tissue. These TCRs come from a female donor with breast cancer. Some clones in this sample may be carry-over from other donors' samples.

Many counts were recorded for this clonotype. V is TRBV5-1 and J is TRBJ2-2; no reliable D call. The CDR3 extends over 14 amino acids. Germline CDR1 is SGHRS and CDR2 is YFSETQ. The V end lost 4 bases, the J end lost 3 bases, and 10 bases lay between the germline ends. The CDR3 DNA is TGCGCCAGCAGCCGATGGTGGGACACCGGGGAGCTGTTTTTT. Translation gives CASSRWWDTGELFF.

Details on this clonotype: Without the conserved terminal phenylalanine or tryptophan, this CDR3 likely stems from a read error. The chain couples TRBV10-1 to TRBJ2-3; possible D gene TRBD1, 5 bases. Looked up from germline, CDR1 is WNHNN and CDR2 is SYGVQD (reference sequence). The CDR3 length is 12 residues. V was clipped by 6 bases and J by 4 bases, with 8 bases between them. The CDR3, as DNA: TGCGCCAGCAGCAGGGTCGCAGATACGCAGTATCTT. This gives the protein CASSRVADTQYL.

Note on this clonotype: The conserved final phenylalanine or tryptophan is absent from the CDR3, which likely points to a read error. The limits of the CDR3 on the DNA are not certain, so only TCRdb's listed CDR3 is given. The chain's CDR3 is CASSPNKTVT. The chain combines TRBV28 with TRBJ2-5; TRBD1 is taken as the D call from the table, unchecked against the DNA. Germline CDR1 reads MDHEN; CDR2 reads SYDVKM. With termini counted, the CDR3 has 10 amino acids.

Ten or more counts support this clonotype. The chain has TRBV20-1 and TRBJ2-5; TRBD2 matches 9 bases. Trimming cost V 6 bases and J 7 bases; bases outside gene matches: 15. Germline assignment: CDR1 DFQATT and CDR2 SNEGSKA (reference sequence). This CDR3 region has 15 residues. The CDR3 loop reads CSAGGRGTSRGTQYF. The CDR3 DNA follows: TGCAGTGCGGGAGGCCGCGGGACTAGCAGAGGGACCCAGTACTTC.

A remark on this clonotype: With a much larger clone just one base away, this may be a read error. The chain has TRBV6-5 and TRBJ1-3; D is ambiguous. In germline, CDR1 is MNHEY, CDR2 SVGAGI. The CDR3 is made up of 15 amino acids. In DNA form, the CDR3 reads TGTGCCAGCAGTTACAGCCCCTTCTCTGGAAACGCCATATATTTT. Translated: CASSYSPFSGNAIYF.

This clonotype was counted ten times or more. This chain uses TRBV5-6 with TRBJ2-1, with 13 bases lining up with TRBD2. There are 15 residues in the CDR3. From germline, CDR1 is SGHDT and CDR2 YYEEEE. V was clipped by 3 bases and J by 9 bases; unmatched bases: 6. The CDR3 coding sequence is TGTGCCAGCAGCTATGGACTAGCGGGAGCGGTTGAGCAGTTCTTC. It translates to CASSYGLAGAVEQFF.

This clonotype was detected ten times or more. J is TRBJ2-3 and V is TRBV12-5; 7 nucleotides match TRBD2. J gave up 0 bases and V 3 bases, and 6 bases lay outside the gene matches. Germline V gene lookup returns CDR1 LGHNT and CDR2 FRNRAP. CDR3 length: 16 residues. The CDR3 reads CASGFRLAASTDTQYF. The DNA for the CDR3 is TGTGCTAGTGGTTTTCGCCTAGCGGCTAGCACAGATACGCAGTATTTT.

This clonotype appeared a few times. This rearrangement joins TRBV30 to TRBJ2-3; 9 nucleotides line up with TRBD2. Germline V lookup: CDR1 GTSNPN, CDR2 SVGIG (reference sequence). After removal of 4 bases from V and 5 bases from J, the junction contained 10 bases not matched to a gene. The CDR3 covers 15 residues. The CDR3 DNA reads TGTGCCTGGACCCTGGGCGGGAGGGCCGGAGATACGCAGTATTTT. Its protein is CAWTLGGRAGDTQYF.

This rearrangement joins TRBV10-3 to TRBJ1-2; no clear D gene. CDR3 length equals 11 residues. The germline V gene encodes CDR1 ENHRY and CDR2 SYGVKD. V was shortened by 8 bases and J by 2 bases, with 6 bases between the two germline ends. The CDR3 loop reads CAIRLNYGYTF. DNA for the CDR3: TGTGCCATCCGATTGAACTATGGCTACACCTTC.

This clonotype was picked up many times. The chain couples TRBV20-1 to TRBJ2-5, with D possibly TRBD1 on 6 matching bases. With 3 bases removed from V and 5 bases from J, the gap between germline ends came to 10 bases. This CDR3 contains 12 residues. Germline assignment: CDR1 DFQATT and CDR2 SNEGSKA (reference sequence). CDR3 amino acids: CSASSQGETQYF. CDR3 nucleotides: TGCAGTGCTAGTAGCCAGGGGGAGACCCAGTACTTC.

This clonotype was counted ten times or more. This sequence joins TRBV19 and TRBJ1-5, with 12 bases lining up with TRBD1. Per the germline V gene, CDR1 is LNHDA and CDR2 is SQIVND (reference sequence). Trimming took 1 base from V and 7 from J; bases not matched to a gene: 2. This CDR3 is 15 amino acids long. Written as DNA, the CDR3 is TGTGCCAGTAGTATAGGGGGGACAGGGGGCCAGCCCCAGCATTTT. It yields the protein CASSIGGTGGQPQHF.

V and J are TRBV7-2 and TRBJ2-4; 13 bases fit TRBD2. Per the germline V gene, CDR1 is SGHTA and CDR2 is FQGNSA. This CDR3 spans 21 amino acids. After removal of 3 bases from V and 2 bases from J, the junction contained 16 bases not matched to a gene. The CDR3 spells CASSLQIPGLAGIETKNIQYF. CDR3 in DNA: TGTGCCAGCAGCTTGCAGATCCCGGGACTAGCGGGAATCGAAACCAAAAACATTCAGTACTTC.

In its sample, this clonotype was seen many times. The rearrangement joins TRBV7-3 to TRBJ2-1; 11 bases align to TRBD1. J was trimmed by 6 bases and V by 5 bases; bases with no gene match: 6. CDR3 length: 15 residues. Germline-derived CDR1 and CDR2 are SGHTA and FQGTGA. The CDR3, as DNA: TGTGCCAGCAGCCGACCGGGACAGGGGGTCAATGAGCAGTTCTTC. Translated, it gives CASSRPGQGVNEQFF.

This clonotype has at least ten counts. The chain links TRBV5-8 to TRBJ1-2; no clear D gene. The CDR3 is 13 residues long. The V and J ends lost 5 bases and 5 bases respectively, with 13 bases between them. The germline CDR1 and CDR2 sequences are SGHTS and YDEGEE. CDR3 bases: TGTGCCAGCAGACCCGCCGGCGGGTATGGCTACACCTTC. It encodes CASRPAGGYGYTF.

The V and J genes are TRBV30 and TRBJ2-3, with 12 bases fitting TRBD2. The junction had 2 bases not matched to a gene; V was cut back by 2 bases and J by 2 bases. Germline V gene sequence: CDR1 GTSNPN, CDR2 SVGIG (reference sequence). The CDR3 sequence is 15 residues long. CDR3 bases: TGTGCCTGGAGTTGGACTAGCGGGATCACAGATACGCAGTATTTT. As protein: CAWSWTSGITDTQYF.

A few counts support this clonotype. Just one base apart from a much larger clone, this may be a read error. This rearrangement joins TRBV20-1 to TRBJ2-3, with D possibly being TRBD2 (6 bases). Germline values: CDR1 DFQATT, CDR2 SNEGSKA (reference sequence). CDR3 length: 15 amino acids. The CDR3 region has the DNA TGCAGTGCTAGAGGGGCTAGCGTCCGCACAGATGCGCAGTATTTT. Residues: CSARGASVRTDAQYF.

Ten or more counts support this clonotype. This sequence joins TRBV7-6 and TRBJ2-3, with a weak D call TRBD2 (6 bases). Germline loops: CDR1 SGHVS, CDR2 FNYEAQ. The CDR3 is 15 residues long. V shed 0 bases and J shed 0 bases, with 7 bases lying between them. In DNA form, the CDR3 reads TGTGCCAGCAGCTTAGCTGGGGGGAGCACAGATACGCAGTATTTT. Protein product: CASSLAGGSTDTQYF.